One sample yielded the 7 T cell receptor beta chains listed below, sequenced in a study of blood T cell repertoires in COVID-19. TCRdb keeps only in-frame clones here, not all; method: immunoSEQ multiplex PCR. The sample has about 320,000 clones; 80% to 90% are singletons. The sequenced sample was peripheral blood. The receptors here all came from a woman aged 45-59 years with acute or convalescent COVID-19.

V usage is TRBV7-8 and J usage is TRBJ2-7, with D perhaps TRBD2 (5 bases). Trimming took off 5 bases at V and 9 bases at J, with 11 bases between the two ends. The germline V gene encodes CDR1 SGHVS and CDR2 FQNEAQ. This CDR3 contains 11 residues. The CDR3 DNA sequence: TGTGCCAGCAGCCTGGACTCTCTGCAGTACTTC. As protein: CASSLDSLQYF.

The chain is built from TRBV24-1 and TRBJ1-1; perhaps TRBD1 as D (6 bases). The CDR3 has 14 residues. Trimming took 8 bases from V and 5 from J, leaving 17 bases between them. CDR1 is KGHDR and CDR2 is SFDVKD in the germline V gene. CDR3 bases: TGTGCCACCACCGTACCTCCAGGGGAAACTGAAGCTTTCTTT. As protein: CATTVPPGETEAFF.

The chain is built from TRBV12-5 and TRBJ1-5; 7 bases fit TRBD1. The germline gives CDR1 LGHNT, CDR2 FRNRAP. Trimming at V came to 0 bases and at J to 6 bases, leaving 11 bases not matched to a gene. The CDR3 sequence is 17 residues long. The CDR3, as DNA: TGTGCTAGTGGTTTGGTACTCCCAGGGGGGCGCGTTCAGCCCCAGCATTTT. Translation: CASGLVLPGGRVQPQHF.

V is TRBV3-1 (or the pseudogene TRBV3-2) and J is TRBJ2-1, with TRBD2 matching 9 bases. Trimming removed 0 bases from V and 5 bases from J; junction bases left unmatched: 5. CDR3 length: 16 amino acids. Germline V gene sequence: CDR1 LGHDT, CDR2 YNNKEL (reference sequence). In nucleotides, the CDR3 is TGTGCCAGCAGCCAAGATGGGCGGGAGGGCCACAATGAGCAGTTCTTC. Translating gives CASSQDGREGHNEQFF.

V gene TRBV4-2 combines with J gene TRBJ1-1; D unresolved. CDR1 and CDR2 from the germline V gene are LGHNA and YNFKEQ. Trimming left V 6 bases short and J 0 bases short, with 11 bases between. CDR3 size: 14 residues. CDR3 residues: CASSQTGMNTEAFF. The CDR3 DNA follows: TGTGCCAGCAGTCAAACGGGGATGAACACTGAAGCTTTCTTT.

This clone appeared a few times. The J gene is TRBJ2-7, the V gene TRBV9; TRBD1 agrees at 7 bases. This CDR3 spans 15 amino acids. In germline, CDR1 is SGDLS, CDR2 YYNGEE. V lost 3 bases to trimming and J lost 0 bases; unmatched junction nucleotides: 6. CDR3 sequence reads: CASSEAGTASYEQYF. The CDR3, as DNA: TGTGCCAGCAGCGAGGCCGGGACAGCCTCCTACGAGCAGTACTTC.

The CDR3 DNA follows: TGTGCCAGCAGCCAGGGTTTGGACTATGGCTACACCTTC. Amino acid sequence: CASSQGLDYGYTF. The chain combines TRBV5-6 with TRBJ1-2, with D perhaps matching TRBD1 (5 bases). Germline lookup yields CDR1 SGHDT and CDR2 YYEEEE. V shed 4 bases and J shed 3 bases, with 10 bases lying between them. The CDR3 is 13 amino acids.